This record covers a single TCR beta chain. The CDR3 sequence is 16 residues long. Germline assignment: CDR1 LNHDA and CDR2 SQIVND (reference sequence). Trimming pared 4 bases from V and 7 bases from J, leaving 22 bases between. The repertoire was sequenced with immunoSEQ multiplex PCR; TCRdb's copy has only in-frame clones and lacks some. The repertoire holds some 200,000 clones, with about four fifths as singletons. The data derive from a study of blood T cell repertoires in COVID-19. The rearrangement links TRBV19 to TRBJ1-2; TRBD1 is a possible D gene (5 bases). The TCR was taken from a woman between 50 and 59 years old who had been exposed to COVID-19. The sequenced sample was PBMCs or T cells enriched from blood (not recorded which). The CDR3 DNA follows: TGTGCCAGTAGTACTACCAGGGTACGTCTGGCCTCTGGCTACACCTTC. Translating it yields CASSTTRVRLASGYTF.